Below, one T cell receptor (beta chain) is given with its context. Its antigen is as yet unknown. Within the library, unique molecular identifiers were attached to each individual cDNA molecule. TCRdb reprocessed the RACE reads via MiXCR and lists one record per CDR3 protein. Of about 110,000 distinct CDR3 sequences listed, roughly an eighth are singletons. The length of the CDR3 is 15 residues. With V trimmed by 1 base and J by 5 bases, 2 bases remained unmatched. Germline assignment: CDR1 SGDLS and CDR2 YYNGEE. The data were obtained in a study of human T cells and chemical hapten exposure. Overall study findings and caveats: In comparison with controls, expanded TCRs gave rise to a significantly larger number of large CDR3 similarity clusters.

Time point meaning: pre-sensitization, week 0. Treatment reported: therapeutic diphenylcyclopropenone sensitization with weekly scalp DPC. The sequence came from a woman aged 45 to 65 with alopecia areata. Some clones in this sample may be carry-over from other donors' samples. The chain has TRBV9 and TRBJ2-3; 12 nucleotides match TRBD2. Sequences were derived from whole blood, sampled in connection with sensitization to the hapten diphenylcyclopropenone (DPC). CDR3 sequence: CASSVMGLAGDTQYF. In DNA, the CDR3 is TGTGCCAGCAGCGTAATGGGACTAGCGGGAGATACGCAGTATTTT.